One and the same sample provided the 28 T cell receptor beta chains below, sequenced in a study of blood T cell repertoires in COVID-19. Assay used: immunoSEQ multiplex PCR; TCRdb lists only in-frame clones, some missing. Seen here are about 60,000 clones, roughly 88% observed once, and the top ten hold over 4%. The material sequenced was peripheral blood. Receptor source: a man in his fifties or sixties with acute or convalescent COVID-19.

The rearrangement joins TRBV9 to TRBJ2-7; 8 positions agree with TRBD2. V shed 2 bases, J shed 1 base, and the junction held 8 bases outside the gene matches. CDR1 SGDLS and CDR2 YYNGEE come from the germline V gene. The CDR3 covers 16 residues. For the CDR3, the DNA is TGTGCCAGCAGCGTGGGTCTGGCGGGAGGTTCCTACGAGCAGTACTTC. It translates to CASSVGLAGGSYEQYF.

The gene calls are TRBV7-9 and TRBJ1-6; no clear D gene. V was trimmed by 3 bases and J by 10 bases, leaving 13 bases between them. This CDR3 has 14 residues. Germline values: CDR1 SEHNR, CDR2 FQNEAQ (reference sequence). The CDR3 spells CASSFRQEESPLHF. The CDR3 DNA reads TGTGCCAGCAGCTTCCGTCAGGAGGAGTCACCCCTCCACTTT.

This clone was detected once. The chain combines TRBV30 with TRBJ1-3, with a weak D call TRBD1 (5 bases). Germline CDR1 is GTSNPN and CDR2 is SVGIG (reference sequence). This CDR3 has 17 amino acids. Trimming took off 4 bases at V and 0 bases at J, with 19 bases between the two ends. DNA of the CDR3: TGTGCCTGGACCATGCCAGGGAAGGGATTCTCTGGAAACACCATATATTTT. It codes for CAWTMPGKGFSGNTIYF.

The rearrangement joins TRBV7-6 to TRBJ1-5; tentatively, D is TRBD1 (6 bases). V lost 2 bases and J lost 0, with 8 bases in between. Germline CDR1 SGHVS, CDR2 FNYEAQ. The CDR3 consists of 15 residues. The CDR3 DNA sequence: TGTGCCAGCAGCTTAACAGGGAATAGCAATCAGCCCCAGCATTTT. As protein: CASSLTGNSNQPQHF.

The rearrangement uses TRBV24-1 and TRBJ2-1; 12 bases agree with TRBD2. J was trimmed by 8 bases and V by 2 bases; bases with no gene match: 6. The CDR3 is 16 residues long. The V gene's germline CDR1 is KGHDR and CDR2 SFDVKD. The CDR3, as DNA: TGTGCCACCAGTGATTCTCCTAGCGGGAGGGCCGATGAGCAGTTCTTC. Its protein product is CATSDSPSGRADEQFF.

This chain uses TRBV14 with TRBJ1-2; a weak D match, TRBD1 (5 bases). V was cut by 4 bases and J by 4 bases, with 13 bases left in between. Germline V gene lookup returns CDR1 SGHDN and CDR2 FVKESK. This CDR3 comprises 14 residues. The CDR3 nucleotides are TGTGCCAGCAGCCGCCTACAGGATTCCTATGGCTACACCTTC. As protein: CASSRLQDSYGYTF.

The V and J genes are TRBV28 and TRBJ1-2; D is undetermined. V lost 2 bases to trimming and J lost 6 bases, with 7 bases between them. Germline assignment: CDR1 MDHEN and CDR2 SYDVKM. CDR3 length equals 12 residues. Written as DNA, the CDR3 is TGTGCCAGCAGTTTACGAGAGGATGGCTACACCTTC. This encodes CASSLREDGYTF.

J is TRBJ2-7 and V is TRBV29-1; 13 bases are shared with TRBD2. J gave up 2 bases and V 6 bases, and 10 bases lay outside the gene matches. Germline CDR1 and CDR2: SQVTM and ANQGSEA. The CDR3 has 16 amino acids. The chain's CDR3 is CSVAGLAGSITYEQYF. CDR3 nucleotide sequence: TGCAGCGTGGCGGGACTAGCGGGGTCAATAACCTACGAGCAGTACTTC.

J is TRBJ2-2 and V is TRBV7-9; 13 bases fit TRBD2. V was pared by 2 bases and J by 3 bases, with 9 bases of the junction left unmatched. The germline V gene has CDR1 SEHNR and CDR2 FQNEAQ (reference sequence). This CDR3 has 19 residues. CDR3 sequence: CASSLTSGLAGEDTGELFF. The CDR3 DNA is TGTGCCAGCAGCTTAACTTCCGGACTAGCGGGAGAAGACACCGGGGAGCTGTTTTTT. The full variable domain, its missing parts supplied by reference TRBV7-9 and TRBJ2-2, is DTGVSQNPRHKITKRGQNVTFRCDPISEHNRLYWYRQTLGQGPEFLTYFQNEAQLEKSRLLSDRFSAERPKGSFSTLEIQRTEQGDSAMYLCASSLTSGLAGEDTGELFFGEGSRLTVL.

The chain joins TRBV7-6 to TRBJ2-3, with 7 positions matching TRBD2. Trimming at V came to 1 base and at J to 0 bases, leaving 7 bases not matched to a gene. Germline lookup yields CDR1 SGHVS and CDR2 FNYEAQ. The CDR3 sequence is 17 residues long. CDR3 loop: CASSLEGLSDSTDTQYF. The CDR3 region has the DNA TGTGCCAGCAGCTTAGAGGGACTAAGCGATAGCACAGATACGCAGTATTTT.

The rearrangement links TRBV7-9 to TRBJ1-2; 9 bases are shared with TRBD1. V lost 4 bases to trimming and J lost 2 bases; unmatched junction nucleotides: 2. The CDR3 extends over 14 amino acids. Germline V gene data show CDR1 as SEHNR and CDR2 as FQNEAQ (reference sequence). The CDR3 here is CASSYRGQNYGYTF. For the CDR3, the DNA is TGTGCCAGCAGCTACAGGGGGCAGAACTATGGCTACACCTTC.

The chain combines TRBV29-1 with TRBJ2-1; D ambiguous. This CDR3 has 13 residues. Trimming removed 7 bases at V and 0 bases at J, with 10 bases between. The germline CDR1 and CDR2 sequences are SQVTM and ANQGSEA. The CDR3 region is CSGRASSYNEQFF. The DNA of the CDR3 is TGCAGCGGCCGCGCGAGCTCCTACAATGAGCAGTTCTTC.

V gene TRBV27 combines with J gene TRBJ2-7; D is unresolved. The CDR3 covers 18 residues. The germline V gene has CDR1 MNHEY and CDR2 SMNVEV (reference sequence). V lost 1 base and J lost 3, with 22 bases in between. CDR3: CASSLLTAAAPMGYEQYF. CDR3 DNA sequence: TGTGCCAGCAGTTTATTGACGGCGGCGGCTCCGATGGGCTACGAGCAGTACTTC.

The chain recombines TRBV9 with TRBJ2-2, with 7 bases identical to TRBD2. The germline gives CDR1 SGDLS, CDR2 YYNGEE. The CDR3 extends over 15 amino acids. J was trimmed by 5 bases and V by 0 bases; bases with no gene match: 4. The CDR3: CASSVEAGVTGELFF. In DNA form, the CDR3 reads TGTGCCAGCAGCGTAGAGGCGGGAGTTACCGGGGAGCTGTTTTTT.

Only one count was recorded for this clone. The V call is TRBV9, the J call TRBJ2-1; 13 bases are shared with TRBD2. V lost 4 bases and J lost 7; bases outside the gene matches: 11. CDR3 length equals 17 residues. The germline V gene has CDR1 SGDLS and CDR2 YYNGEE. The CDR3 loop is CASSPSRTSGSQNEQFF. CDR3 in DNA: TGTGCCAGCAGCCCCTCCCGGACTAGCGGGAGTCAGAATGAGCAGTTCTTC.

This sequence joins TRBV28 and TRBJ2-4; 7 positions agree with TRBD2. CDR3 length: 13 amino acids. Per germline, CDR1 MDHEN and CDR2 SYDVKM. V gave up 3 bases and J gave up 8 bases; unmatched junction bases: 4. The CDR3 here is CASSLPRGDIQYF. CDR3 DNA: TGTGCCAGCAGTTTGCCCCGGGGGGACATTCAGTACTTC.

This clone occurred a few times. This chain connects TRBV28 to TRBJ2-1, with 7 bases lining up with TRBD1. This CDR3 contains 17 residues. V gave up 5 bases and J gave up 4 bases; unmatched junction bases: 14. CDR1 is MDHEN and CDR2 is SYDVKM in the germline V gene. CDR3 bases: TGTGCCAGCAGTCAACTCGACAGGGCAGTCGGGTACAATGAGCAGTTCTTC. Translating it yields CASSQLDRAVGYNEQFF.

The chain joins TRBV20-1 to TRBJ1-4; D is perhaps TRBD1 (5 bases). Germline V gives CDR1 DFQATT, CDR2 SNEGSKA (reference sequence). The V and J ends lost 3 bases and 2 bases respectively, with 13 bases between them. CDR3 length: 15 residues. This CDR3 is CSASQPTATNEKLFF. The CDR3 DNA reads TGCAGTGCTAGTCAACCGACAGCCACTAATGAAAAACTGTTTTTT.

The V call is TRBV3-1 (or the pseudogene TRBV3-2), the J call TRBJ2-2; no reliable D call. V was trimmed by 4 bases and J by 4 bases, leaving 7 bases between them. The CDR3 is 13 residues long. Germline V gene data show CDR1 as LGHDT and CDR2 as YNNKEL (reference sequence). The CDR3 bases are TGTGCCAGCAGCCTTGCAGGCACCGGGGAGCTGTTTTTT. Its protein is CASSLAGTGELFF.

The CDR3: CASSLGTGFMPPLHF. The CDR3 bases are TGTGCCAGCAGCTTAGGGACAGGATTTATGCCACCCCTCCACTTT. The V gene is TRBV7-9, the J gene TRBJ1-6, with 7 bases matching TRBD1. Trimming removed 1 base from V and 11 bases from J; junction bases left unmatched: 8. CDR1 and CDR2 from the germline V gene are SEHNR and FQNEAQ (reference sequence). This CDR3 region has 15 residues.

The rearrangement joins TRBV7-3 to TRBJ1-1; maybe TRBD1 (5 bases). This CDR3 region has 17 residues. V lost 5 bases and J lost 0, with 19 bases in between. Per the germline V gene, CDR1 is SGHTA and CDR2 is FQGTGA. CDR3 residues: CASSPRGYSNMNTEAFF. The DNA of the CDR3 is TGTGCCAGCAGCCCAAGGGGATACTCGAACATGAACACTGAAGCTTTCTTT.

V is TRBV6-4 and J is TRBJ2-3; D gene unclear. This CDR3 comprises 14 residues. With 5 bases removed from V and 2 bases from J, the gap between germline ends came to 11 bases. Germline V gene data show CDR1 as MRHNA and CDR2 as SNTAGT. CDR3 region: CASSRSRNTDTQYF. The CDR3, as DNA: TGTGCCAGCAGTAGGTCTAGAAACACAGATACGCAGTATTTT.

This chain uses TRBV9 with TRBJ1-6; 8 bases match TRBD1. The length of the CDR3 is 15 residues. Germline CDR1 is SGDLS and CDR2 is YYNGEE. The V and J ends lost 3 bases and 10 bases, in that order; junction bases with no gene match: 9. DNA for the CDR3: TGTGCCAGCAGCGCGCGGACAGGGCAGGGATCACCCCTCCACTTT. Its protein product is CASSARTGQGSPLHF. Drawing the rest from reference TRBV9 and TRBJ1-6, the complete variable domain is DSGVTQTPKHLITATGQRVTLRCSPRSGDLSVYWYQQSLDQGLQFLIQYYNGEERAKGNILERFSAQQFPDLHSELNLSSLELGDSALYFCASSARTGQGSPLHFGNGTRLTVT.

The chain has TRBV28 and TRBJ1-1; D is perhaps TRBD1 (6 bases). The CDR3 length is 16 residues. The ends were cut back, 6 bases at V and 3 bases at J, with 20 bases in the middle. Per germline, CDR1 MDHEN and CDR2 SYDVKM. Here the CDR3 DNA reads TGTGCCAGCAGGACCGGGACACCCTCTGGCGACACTGAAGCTTTCTTT. Its translation is CASRTGTPSGDTEAFF. Filled out from reference TRBV28 and TRBJ1-1, the complete variable domain reads DVKVTQSSRYLVKRTGEKVFLECVQDMDHENMFWYRQDPGLGLRLIYFSYDVKMKEKGDIPEGYSVSREKKERFSLILESASTNQTSMYLCASRTGTPSGDTEAFFGQGTRLTVV.

CDR3 region: CSASLAGVGNEQFF. The CDR3 DNA is TGCAGTGCTAGTTTGGCGGGAGTGGGTAATGAGCAGTTCTTC. The V and J genes are TRBV20-1 and TRBJ2-1; 7 bases line up with TRBD2. Germline lookup yields CDR1 DFQATT and CDR2 SNEGSKA (reference sequence). V was pared by 3 bases and J by 7 bases, with 9 bases of the junction left unmatched. The CDR3 runs to 14 residues.

The V gene is TRBV5-1, the J gene TRBJ2-1, with 10 bases matching TRBD1. This CDR3 has 14 amino acids. Germline V gene sequence: CDR1 SGHRS, CDR2 YFSETQ. V dropped 5 bases and J dropped 10; count of bases not matched to a gene: 9. The CDR3 DNA is TGCGCCAGCAGTTCTAGGACAGGGGGTCTGGAGCAGTTCTTC. This gives the protein CASSSRTGGLEQFF.

The J gene is TRBJ2-5, the V gene TRBV7-9, with TRBD1 identical over 7 bases. The CDR3 loop spans 15 amino acids. V shed 6 bases, J shed 2 bases, and the junction held 9 bases outside the gene matches. The germline CDR1 and CDR2 sequences are SEHNR and FQNEAQ (reference sequence). In DNA form, the CDR3 reads TGTGCCAGCAGATCAAGAGGGGGCGGGCAAGAGACCCAGTACTTC. It yields the protein CASRSRGGGQETQYF.

The gene calls are TRBV7-2 and TRBJ2-7, with 14 bases fitting TRBD2. With V trimmed by 0 bases and J by 2 bases, 3 bases remained unmatched. CDR3 length equals 17 residues. Germline CDR1 reads SGHTA; CDR2 reads FQGNSA. The CDR3 nucleotides are TGTGCCAGCAGCTTAGCGGGACTAGCGGGAGACCCCTACGAGCAGTACTTC. This gives the protein CASSLAGLAGDPYEQYF.